The 15 T cell receptor beta chains listed next were all sequenced from one sample in a study of graft-versus-host responses after intestinal transplantation (dated by TCRdb to the early 2020s). Library construction relied on the immunoSEQ multiplex PCR assay. Not all clones reach the TCRdb copy of this immuneACCESS table, which keeps in-frame sequences only. Checked studies attribute under half of the gap to unresolved V genes and leave the rest unexplained. Counted in this sample were 130,000 to 150,000 clones; 85% to 95% of them appeared once. The ten largest make up about 0.18% of the sample. Taken with the paper, the label for time point translates to: cells obtained before transplantation from donor or recipient. No antigens are known for them. Sequencing was performed on unstimulated CD4+ T cells sorted from spleen or lymph node cells, taken before intestinal transplant. The receptor set was obtained from a human donor who received an intestinal transplant.

The V and J genes are TRBV15 and TRBJ2-7; D is possibly TRBD1 (6 bases). The V and J ends lost 0 bases and 1 base respectively, with 10 bases between them. CDR1 is LNHNV and CDR2 is YYDKDF in the germline V gene (reference sequence). The CDR3 covers 15 residues. CDR3 DNA: TGTGCCACCAGCAGAGACAGGGGCCCTTCCTACGAGCAGTACTTC. Protein sequence: CATSRDRGPSYEQYF.

V is TRBV5-1 and J is TRBJ2-7; TRBD1 might be the D (6 bases). The CDR3 extends over 14 amino acids. In germline, CDR1 is SGHRS, CDR2 YFSETQ. Trimming pared 7 bases from V and 0 bases from J, leaving 14 bases between. The CDR3 DNA follows: TGCGCCAGCGGCGCCGGGACACCCTCCTACGAGCAGTACTTC. Encoded protein: CASGAGTPSYEQYF.

J is TRBJ2-7 and V is TRBV27; D gene uncertain. The CDR3 is made up of 10 amino acids. Germline assignment: CDR1 MNHEY and CDR2 SMNVEV (reference sequence). Trimming removed 7 bases at V and 3 bases at J, with 4 bases between. CDR3 region: CASNHYEQYF. CDR3 sequence (DNA): TGTGCCAGCAACCACTACGAGCAGTACTTC.

This chain links TRBV20-1 with TRBJ1-4; D gene unclear. This CDR3 region has 11 residues. Trimming took 6 bases from V and 6 from J, leaving 8 bases between them. CDR1 DFQATT and CDR2 SNEGSKA come from the germline V gene (reference sequence). CDR3 residues: CSAVRDEKLFF. The CDR3 nucleotides read TGCAGTGCCGTGCGTGATGAAAAACTGTTTTTT.

The J gene is TRBJ2-2, the V gene TRBV7-3; the D gene is possibly TRBD2 (6 bases). The CDR3 has 17 residues. With 5 bases removed from V and 7 bases from J, the gap between germline ends came to 23 bases. From germline, CDR1 is SGHTA and CDR2 FQGTGA. The CDR3 sequence is CASSRDQTFGGGGELFF. CDR3 nucleotides: TGTGCCAGCAGCCGAGACCAGACCTTCGGGGGAGGCGGGGAGCTGTTTTTT.

The V call is TRBV9, the J call TRBJ1-1; tentatively, D is TRBD1 (5 bases). The length of the CDR3 is 13 residues. V lost 4 bases and J lost 3, with 10 bases in between. Germline V CDR1 and CDR2: SGDLS, YYNGEE. CDR3 DNA: TGTGCCAGCAGCTGGGGACCGGACACTGAAGCTTTCTTT. It specifies CASSWGPDTEAFF. The full variable domain, completed using reference TRBV9 and TRBJ1-1, is DSGVTQTPKHLITATGQRVTLRCSPRSGDLSVYWYQQSLDQGLQFLIQYYNGEERAKGNILERFSAQQFPDLHSELNLSSLELGDSALYFCASSWGPDTEAFFGQGTRLTVV.

This clone appeared a single time. The V and J genes are TRBV28 and TRBJ2-7, with 9 bases matching TRBD1. CDR3 length: 15 amino acids. Trimming removed 0 bases from V and 4 bases from J; junction bases left unmatched: 4. In germline, CDR1 is MDHEN, CDR2 SYDVKM. The CDR3 is CASSLWRDRVYEQYF. CDR3 bases: TGTGCCAGCAGTTTATGGCGGGACAGGGTTTACGAGCAGTACTTC. The full variable domain, rest sourced from reference TRBV28 and TRBJ2-7, is DVKVTQSSRYLVKRTGEKVFLECVQDMDHENMFWYRQDPGLGLRLIYFSYDVKMKEKGDIPEGYSVSREKKERFSLILESASTNQTSMYLCASSLWRDRVYEQYFGPGTRLTVT.

This rearrangement joins TRBV28 to TRBJ1-1; 9 bases are a match to TRBD1. The CDR3 spans 13 residues. Trimming at V came to 5 bases and at J to 4 bases, leaving 2 bases not matched to a gene. Germline assignment: CDR1 MDHEN and CDR2 SYDVKM. CDR3 sequence (DNA): TGTGCCAGCAGTATGACAGGGGGCACTGAAGCTTTCTTT. Its protein is CASSMTGGTEAFF.

The chain joins TRBV6-6 to TRBJ1-3; D is uncertain. Germline assignment: CDR1 MNHNY and CDR2 SVGAGI (reference sequence). The CDR3 totals 16 residues. V was cut by 6 bases and J by 0 bases, with 15 bases left in between. The CDR3 DNA is TGTGCCAGCAGCATTGGCCCGCCGGGCTCTGGAAACACCATATATTTT. Encoded protein: CASSIGPPGSGNTIYF.

This chain connects TRBV27 to TRBJ2-3, with D hard to call. Germline values: CDR1 MNHEY, CDR2 SMNVEV (reference sequence). The germline V and J ends were trimmed by 3 bases and 2 bases, with 3 bases remaining between them. This CDR3 spans 12 amino acids. The CDR3, as DNA: TGTGCCAGCAGTTTTTTCACAGATACGCAGTATTTT. Protein product: CASSFFTDTQYF.

The chain recombines TRBV5-1 with TRBJ1-2; 8 bases agree with TRBD1. Germline-derived CDR1 and CDR2 are SGHRS and YFSETQ. J gave up 8 bases and V 2 bases, and 8 bases lay outside the gene matches. The CDR3 has 14 residues. CDR3 protein: CASSLWTGSDGYTF. The CDR3 DNA follows: TGCGCCAGCAGCTTATGGACAGGGTCGGACGGCTACACCTTC. Supplemented by reference TRBV5-1 and TRBJ1-2, the full variable domain reads KAGVTQTPRYLIKTRGQQVTLSCSPISGHRSVSWYQQTPGQGLQFLFEYFSETQRNKGNFPGRFSGRQFSNSRSEMNVSTLELGDSALYLCASSLWTGSDGYTFGSGTRLTVV.

The genes are TRBV5-4 and TRBJ2-6; tentatively, D is TRBD1 (5 bases). The CDR3 covers 18 residues. The germline gives CDR1 SGHNT, CDR2 YYREEE (reference sequence). Trimming pared 1 base from V and 4 bases from J, leaving 18 bases between. The CDR3 DNA sequence: TGTGCCAGCAGCTTGATGGGCAGGGCGTCCCTCGGGGCCAACGTCCTGACTTTC. This codes for CASSLMGRASLGANVLTF.

V is TRBV10-3 and J is TRBJ2-6, with a tentative D call TRBD1 (5 bases). The CDR3 runs to 16 residues. CDR1 and CDR2 from the germline V gene are ENHRY and SYGVKD. Trimming took 5 bases from V and 0 from J, leaving 11 bases between them. CDR3 sequence (DNA): TGTGCCATCAGTTCGACAGCATTCTCTGGGGCCAACGTCCTGACTTTC. Protein: CAISSTAFSGANVLTF.

V gene TRBV28 combines with J gene TRBJ1-2; possibly TRBD1 for D (6 bases). CDR3 length: 14 residues. The V and J ends lost 6 bases and 3 bases respectively, with 14 bases between them. Germline V gene lookup returns CDR1 MDHEN and CDR2 SYDVKM. The CDR3 DNA reads as TGTGCCAGCAGCCTACGTACAGGGCACTATGGCTACACCTTC. Its translation: CASSLRTGHYGYTF.

The chain has TRBV5-6 and TRBJ2-5, with D maybe TRBD2 (6 bases). The CDR3 is made up of 16 amino acids. Germline CDR1 is SGHDT and CDR2 is YYEEEE. V was cut by 0 bases and J by 2 bases, with 14 bases left in between. The CDR3 loop reads CASSLAVGSGQETQYF. CDR3 coding DNA: TGTGCCAGCAGCTTGGCAGTCGGTAGCGGACAAGAGACCCAGTACTTC. Using reference TRBV5-6 and TRBJ2-5 for the parts outside the CDR3, the full variable domain is DAGVTQSPTHLIKTRGQQVTLRCSPKSGHDTVSWYQQALGQGPQFIFQYYEEEERQRGNFPDRFSGHQFPNYSSELNVNALLLGDSALYLCASSLAVGSGQETQYFGPGTRLLVL.